This is a list of T cell receptor beta chains from one sample in a study of control samples from healthy donors and cancer patients. Sequencing used immunoSEQ multiplex PCR; TCRdb keeps in-frame clones, though not all of them. The sample lists around 170,000 clones, roughly 90% occurring once. The sequencing input was blood. These receptors were collected from a woman in her 50s in good health. Both conserved end residues are part of each CDR3. Fields, in order: V gene, D gene, clone size, J gene, CDR3 DNA, CDR3 protein. D genes are given only for firm matches. Clone size is given for some rows only: seen once, a few or many times, or a class if the clone is expanded.

>TRBV27|.|.|TRBJ1-5
TGTGCCAGCAGTGACTACCCCGAGGTGCCCCAGCATTTT
CASSDYPEVPQHF
>TRBV6-2/TRBV6-3|.|.|TRBJ2-6
TGTGCCAGCAGTTTAAAGGGGGGGTCTGGGGCCAACGTCCTGACTTTC
CASSLKGGSGANVLTF
>TRBV30|.|.|TRBJ1-2
TGTGCCTGGAATCGGCAATCGGTCGTATACTATGGCTACACCTTC
CAWNRQSVVYYGYTF
>TRBV25-1|.|.|TRBJ2-7
TGTGCCAGCAGTGAAGCAGGGTACGAGCAGTACTTC
CASSEAGYEQYF
>TRBV7-9|.|few|TRBJ1-1
TGTGCCAGCAGCACGGACACTGAAGCTTTCTTT
CASSTDTEAFF
>TRBV29-1|TRBD1|.|TRBJ1-2
TGCAGCGTGGTTGGACAGGGGTATGGCTACACCTTC
CSVVGQGYGYTF
>TRBV11-3|.|.|TRBJ2-2
TGTGCCAGCAGCCCAGGACAGACATCGGACACCGGGGAGCTGTTTTTT
CASSPGQTSDTGELFF
>TRBV18|TRBD1|.|TRBJ1-1
TGTGCCAGCTCTGGTGGGACAGGGGGCGTGAACACTGAAGCTTTCTTT
CASSGGTGGVNTEAFF
>TRBV4-3|TRBD1|.|TRBJ1-4
TGCGCCAGCAGCCTGCAGGGGGCAACTAATGAAAAACTGTTTTTT
CASSLQGATNEKLFF
>TRBV5-1|.|.|TRBJ2-7
TGCGCCAGCAGCTTGGATATTTCGGGGTCGCCCCACTTC
CASSLDISGSPHF
>TRBV6-5|.|.|TRBJ2-2
TGTGCCAGCATCAAGCTCGGGACCGGGGAGCTGTTTTTT
CASIKLGTGELFF